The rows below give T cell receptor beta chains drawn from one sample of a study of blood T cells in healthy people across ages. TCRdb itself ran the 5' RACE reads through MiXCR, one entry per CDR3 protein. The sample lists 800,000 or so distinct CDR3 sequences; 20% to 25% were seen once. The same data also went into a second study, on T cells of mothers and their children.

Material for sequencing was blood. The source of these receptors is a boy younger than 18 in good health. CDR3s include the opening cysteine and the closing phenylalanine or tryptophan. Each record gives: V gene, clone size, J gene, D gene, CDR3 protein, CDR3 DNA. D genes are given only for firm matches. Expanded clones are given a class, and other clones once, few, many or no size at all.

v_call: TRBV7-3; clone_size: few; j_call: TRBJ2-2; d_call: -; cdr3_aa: CASSLYYRRTQNTGELFF; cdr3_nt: TGTGCCAGCAGCTTATATTACAGACGCACACAAAACACCGGGGAGCTGTTTTTT
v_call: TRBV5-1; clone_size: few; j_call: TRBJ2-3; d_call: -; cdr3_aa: CASSLNVDTQYF; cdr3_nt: TGCGCCAGCAGCTTGAATGTAGATACGCAGTATTTT
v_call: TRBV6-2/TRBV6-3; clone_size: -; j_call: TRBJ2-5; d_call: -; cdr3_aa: CASSYSNLRWETQYF; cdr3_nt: TGTGCCAGCAGTTACTCGAACTTGAGGTGGGAGACCCAGTACTTC
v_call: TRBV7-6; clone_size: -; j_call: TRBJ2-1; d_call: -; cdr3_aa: CASSLSSGAYYNEQFF; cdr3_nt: TGTGCCAGCAGCTTATCCTCCGGGGCCTACTACAATGAGCAGTTCTTC
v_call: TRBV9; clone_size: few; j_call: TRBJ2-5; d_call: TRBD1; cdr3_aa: CASSAGPGQGGETQYF; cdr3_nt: TGTGCCAGCAGCGCCGGACCCGGACAGGGCGGAGAGACCCAGTACTTC
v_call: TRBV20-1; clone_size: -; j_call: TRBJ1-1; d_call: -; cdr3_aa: CSARGRGVYTEAFF; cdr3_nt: TGCAGTGCTAGAGGTCGGGGGGTGTACACTGAAGCTTTCTTT
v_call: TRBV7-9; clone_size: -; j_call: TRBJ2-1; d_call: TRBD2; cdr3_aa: CASSIFTRENNEQFF; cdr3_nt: TGTGCCAGCAGCATTTTTACGCGGGAGAACAATGAGCAGTTCTTC
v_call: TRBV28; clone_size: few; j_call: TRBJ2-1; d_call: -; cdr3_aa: CASSPKPSQGLQHNEQFF; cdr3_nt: TGTGCCAGCAGTCCCAAACCATCCCAGGGGCTACAACACAATGAGCAGTTCTTC
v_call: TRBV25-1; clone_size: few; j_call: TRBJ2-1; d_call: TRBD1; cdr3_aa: CASAPTGGYDNEQFF; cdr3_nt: TGTGCCAGCGCTCCTACAGGGGGCTATGACAATGAGCAGTTCTTC
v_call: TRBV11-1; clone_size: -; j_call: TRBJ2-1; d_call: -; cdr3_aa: CASKQGGLAEYNEQFF; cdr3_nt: TGTGCCAGCAAACAGGGGGGTCTAGCGGAATACAATGAGCAGTTCTTC
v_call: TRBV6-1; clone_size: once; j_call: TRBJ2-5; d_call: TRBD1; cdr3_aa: CASSDSGTGGVKTQYF; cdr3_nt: TGTGCCAGCAGCGATTCCGGGACAGGGGGCGTAAAGACCCAGTACTTC
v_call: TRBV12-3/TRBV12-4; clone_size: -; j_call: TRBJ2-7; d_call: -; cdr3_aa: CASTSTQGRSYEQYF; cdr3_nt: TGTGCCAGCACCAGTACTCAGGGTCGGTCCTACGAGCAGTACTTC
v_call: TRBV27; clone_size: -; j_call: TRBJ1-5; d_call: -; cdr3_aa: CASSSPGPEQPQHF; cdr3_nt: TGTGCCAGCAGTTCTCCGGGGCCGGAACAGCCCCAGCATTTT
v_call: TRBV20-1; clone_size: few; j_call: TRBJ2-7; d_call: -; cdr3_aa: CSASRVLGYEQYF; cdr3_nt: TGCAGTGCTAGTAGGGTTTTAGGGTACGAGCAGTACTTC
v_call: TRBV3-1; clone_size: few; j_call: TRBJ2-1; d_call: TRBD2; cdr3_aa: CASSQLAGTNFNEQFF; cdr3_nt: TGTGCCAGCAGCCAGCTAGCGGGGACAAACTTCAATGAGCAGTTCTTC
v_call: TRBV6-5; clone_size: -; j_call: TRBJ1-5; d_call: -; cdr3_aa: CASRPRGTQPQHF; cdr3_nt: TGTGCCAGCAGGCCCCGGGGGACACAGCCCCAGCATTTT
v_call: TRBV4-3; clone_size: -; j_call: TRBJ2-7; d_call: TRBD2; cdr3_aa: CASSHDRPTSGQLYEQYF; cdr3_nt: TGCGCCAGCAGCCACGATCGACCGACTAGCGGGCAACTCTACGAGCAGTACTTC
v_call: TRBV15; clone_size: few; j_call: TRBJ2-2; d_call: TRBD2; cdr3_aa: CATSSLSGSWTGELFF; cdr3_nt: TGTGCCACCAGCAGTCTTAGCGGGAGCTGGACCGGGGAGCTGTTTTTT
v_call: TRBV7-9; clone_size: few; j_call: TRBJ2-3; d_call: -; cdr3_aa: CASSPRITDTQYF; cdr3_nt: TGTGCCAGCAGCCCCAGAATCACAGATACGCAGTATTTT
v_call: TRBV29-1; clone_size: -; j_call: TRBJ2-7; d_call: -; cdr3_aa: CSVGEGAGNPYEQYF; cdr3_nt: TGCAGCGTTGGAGAAGGGGCAGGGAACCCATACGAGCAGTACTTC
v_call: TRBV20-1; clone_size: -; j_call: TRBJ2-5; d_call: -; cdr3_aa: CSARPGGGGEETQYF; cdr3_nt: TGCAGTGCTAGACCCGGAGGGGGAGGGGAAGAGACCCAGTACTTC
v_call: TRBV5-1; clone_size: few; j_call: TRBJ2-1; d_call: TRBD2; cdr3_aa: CASSLVLAGGGYNEQFF; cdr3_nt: TGCGCCAGCAGCTTGGTACTAGCGGGAGGCGGATACAATGAGCAGTTCTTC
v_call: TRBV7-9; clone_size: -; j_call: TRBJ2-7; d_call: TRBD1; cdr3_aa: CASSPTGTGPYEQYF; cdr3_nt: TGTGCCAGCAGCCCTACCGGGACAGGACCCTACGAGCAGTACTTC
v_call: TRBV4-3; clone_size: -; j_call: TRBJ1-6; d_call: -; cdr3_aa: CASSQETTGRYSPLHF; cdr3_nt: TGCGCCAGCAGCCAAGAAACTACAGGCAGGTATTCACCCCTCCACTTT
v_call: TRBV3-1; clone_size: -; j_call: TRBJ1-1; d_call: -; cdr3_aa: CANSPSHRTNTEAFF; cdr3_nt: TGTGCCAACAGCCCCAGTCATCGAACGAACACTGAAGCTTTCTTT
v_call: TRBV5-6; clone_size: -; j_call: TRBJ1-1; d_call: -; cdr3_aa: CASSSLAGNTEAFF; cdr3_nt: TGTGCCAGCAGCTCCTTGGCGGGGAACACTGAAGCTTTCTTT
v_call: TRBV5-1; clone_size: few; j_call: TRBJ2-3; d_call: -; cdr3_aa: CASSLDWAASGDTQYF; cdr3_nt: TGCGCCAGCAGCTTGGATTGGGCAGCCAGTGGAGATACGCAGTATTTT
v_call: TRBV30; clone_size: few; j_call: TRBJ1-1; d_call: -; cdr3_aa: CAWGPRLAVITEAFF; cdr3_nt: TGTGCCTGGGGACCGCGGTTAGCAGTCATCACTGAAGCTTTCTTT
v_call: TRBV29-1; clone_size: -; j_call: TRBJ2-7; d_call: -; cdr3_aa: CSVDRGTGVTYEQYF; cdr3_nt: TGCAGCGTTGACCGGGGAACAGGTGTTACCTACGAGCAGTACTTC
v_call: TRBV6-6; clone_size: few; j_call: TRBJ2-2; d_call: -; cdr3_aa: CASSYKGQGNTGELFF; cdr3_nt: TGTGCCAGCAGTTACAAGGGACAAGGGAACACCGGGGAGCTGTTTTTT
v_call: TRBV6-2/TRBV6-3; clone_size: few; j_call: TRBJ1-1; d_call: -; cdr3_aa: CASSQQGQNTEAFF; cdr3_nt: TGTGCCAGCAGCCAACAGGGACAGAACACTGAAGCTTTCTTT
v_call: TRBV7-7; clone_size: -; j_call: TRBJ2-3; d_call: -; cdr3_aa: CASSDTQYF; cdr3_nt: TGTGCTAGCTCGGATACGCAGTATTTT
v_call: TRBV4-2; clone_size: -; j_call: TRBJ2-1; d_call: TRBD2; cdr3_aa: CASSQAVGGVTYNEQFF; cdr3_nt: TGTGCCAGCAGCCAAGCGGTGGGAGGGGTAACCTACAATGAGCAGTTCTTC
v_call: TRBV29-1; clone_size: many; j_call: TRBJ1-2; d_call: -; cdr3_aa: CSVGDNYGYTF; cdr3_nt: TGCAGCGTTGGGGACAACTATGGCTACACCTTC
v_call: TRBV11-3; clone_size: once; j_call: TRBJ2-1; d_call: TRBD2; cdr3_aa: CASSWTSSGNEQFF; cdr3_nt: TGTGCCAGCAGTTGGACTAGCAGTGGCAATGAGCAGTTCTTC
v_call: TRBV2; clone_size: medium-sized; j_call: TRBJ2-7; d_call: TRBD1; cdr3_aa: CASRDRGGGEQYF; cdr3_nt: TGTGCCAGCAGAGACAGGGGTGGCGGGGAGCAGTACTTC
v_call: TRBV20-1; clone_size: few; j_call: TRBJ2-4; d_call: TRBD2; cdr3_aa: CSAPTSGLPNIQYF; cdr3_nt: TGCAGTGCTCCGACTAGCGGGCTACCCAACATTCAGTACTTC
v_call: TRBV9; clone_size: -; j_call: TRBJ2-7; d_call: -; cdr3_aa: CASSGLQTAKQYF; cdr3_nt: TGTGCCAGCAGCGGACTACAGACAGCTAAACAGTACTTC
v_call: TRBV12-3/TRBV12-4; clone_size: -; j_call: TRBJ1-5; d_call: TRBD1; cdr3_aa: CASSFRTGGAVTNQPQHF; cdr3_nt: TGTGCCAGCAGTTTCAGGACAGGGGGCGCGGTTACCAACCAGCCCCAGCATTTT
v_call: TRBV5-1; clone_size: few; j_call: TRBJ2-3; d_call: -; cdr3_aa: CASSLYVGTDTQYF; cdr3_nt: TGCGCCAGCAGCTTGTATGTCGGCACAGATACGCAGTATTTT
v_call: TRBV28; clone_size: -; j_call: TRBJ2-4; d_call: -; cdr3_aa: CASTLRGGAAKNIQYF; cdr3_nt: TGTGCCAGCACCCTAAGGGGGGGGGCAGCCAAAAACATTCAGTACTTC
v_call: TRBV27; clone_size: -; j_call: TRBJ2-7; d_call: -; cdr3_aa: CASGNSGPYEQHF; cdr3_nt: TGTGCCAGCGGTAATAGCGGCCCCTACGAGCAGCACTTC